This is a list of T cell receptor beta chains from one sample in a study of post-analysis software for immune sequencing data. TCRdb processed the PCR reads anew with MiXCR; each CDR3 protein has one entry. The sample contains some 450,000 distinct CDR3 sequences, roughly 45% of which appear only once. What was sequenced was blood. The origin of the receptors is a girl aged 10-17 years with multiple sclerosis. Both conserved end residues are part of each CDR3. The order of the fields is V gene, D gene, clone size, J gene, CDR3 DNA, CDR3 protein. The D gene is left open where the match is weak. Clone sizes are given selectively: once, few, many, or a class where the clone is expanded.

v_gene: TRBV20-1
d_gene: NA
abundance: NA
j_gene: TRBJ2-1
CDR3nt: TGCAGTGCTAGAGATCCCAATTCCCCGAATGAGCAGTTCTTC
CDR3aa: CSARDPNSPNEQFF

v_gene: TRBV5-1
d_gene: TRBD2
abundance: NA
j_gene: TRBJ2-5
CDR3nt: TGCGCCAGCAGCTCGGGCCAGCGGGAGGAGAGCAATGAGCAGTACTTC
CDR3aa: CASSSGQREESNEQYF

v_gene: TRBV15
d_gene: NA
abundance: few
j_gene: TRBJ2-1
CDR3nt: TGTGCCACCAGCAGAGATCTTGAAGCGTGGGGTGAGCAGTTCTTC
CDR3aa: CATSRDLEAWGEQFF

v_gene: TRBV3-1
d_gene: NA
abundance: NA
j_gene: TRBJ1-1
CDR3nt: TGTGCCAGCAGCCATGCCACAGCCTTTGAAGCTTTCTTT
CDR3aa: CASSHATAFEAFF

v_gene: TRBV6-2/TRBV6-3
d_gene: NA
abundance: few
j_gene: TRBJ1-1
CDR3nt: TGTGCCAGCAGTGAATCGGACACATACACTGAAGCTTTCTTT
CDR3aa: CASSESDTYTEAFF

v_gene: TRBV10-3
d_gene: NA
abundance: few
j_gene: TRBJ2-1
CDR3nt: TGTGCCATCGGGGCGGACACCCGTTCCTACAATGAGCAGTTCTTC
CDR3aa: CAIGADTRSYNEQFF

v_gene: TRBV5-1
d_gene: NA
abundance: NA
j_gene: TRBJ2-1
CDR3nt: TGCGCCAGCAGCTCTGCCGGGAGTGAGAATGAGCAGTTCTTC
CDR3aa: CASSSAGSENEQFF

v_gene: TRBV10-3
d_gene: TRBD2
abundance: NA
j_gene: TRBJ2-1
CDR3nt: TGTGCCATCAGTGAGGGACGACTAGCGGGCGAGCAGTTCTTC
CDR3aa: CAISEGRLAGEQFF

v_gene: TRBV11-2
d_gene: TRBD2
abundance: once
j_gene: TRBJ2-7
CDR3nt: TGTGCCAGCAGCTTCGAGCAGCTAGCGGGAGGCCGATACGAGCAGTACTTC
CDR3aa: CASSFEQLAGGRYEQYF

v_gene: TRBV29-1
d_gene: NA
abundance: NA
j_gene: TRBJ2-1
CDR3nt: TGCAGCGCAGGCGGAGCCTACAATGAGCAGTTCTTC
CDR3aa: CSAGGAYNEQFF

v_gene: TRBV6-5
d_gene: NA
abundance: few
j_gene: TRBJ1-2
CDR3nt: TGTGCCAGCAGTCCTCAACCAAGTGCCGCGGGCTATGGCTACACCTTC
CDR3aa: CASSPQPSAAGYGYTF

v_gene: TRBV28
d_gene: TRBD2
abundance: few
j_gene: TRBJ2-1
CDR3nt: TGTGCCAGCAGTTTGTTGTTAGCGGGAGCTCTCTACAATGAGCAGTTCTTC
CDR3aa: CASSLLLAGALYNEQFF

v_gene: TRBV28
d_gene: NA
abundance: NA
j_gene: TRBJ1-4
CDR3nt: TGTGCCAGCACTGACGGCAGGGGCAGGGGTAATGAAAGACTGTTTTTT
CDR3aa: CASTDGRGRGNERLFF

v_gene: TRBV28
d_gene: NA
abundance: NA
j_gene: TRBJ1-1
CDR3nt: TGTGCCAGCAGTGTCCCCGGAGAGGCTTTCTTT
CDR3aa: CASSVPGEAFF

v_gene: TRBV6-1
d_gene: TRBD1
abundance: few
j_gene: TRBJ2-7
CDR3nt: TGTGCCACCATCGGACCGGGACAGTTTCACGAGCAGTACTTC
CDR3aa: CATIGPGQFHEQYF

v_gene: TRBV20-1
d_gene: TRBD2
abundance: NA
j_gene: TRBJ2-1
CDR3nt: TGCAGTAGCGGGAGGCCCGGCCAGTTCGGGAATGAGCAGTTCTTC
CDR3aa: CSSGRPGQFGNEQFF

v_gene: TRBV5-1
d_gene: NA
abundance: NA
j_gene: TRBJ1-2
CDR3nt: TGCGCCAGCAGCTTGGGTTTCGAGAACGTTGGCTACACCTTC
CDR3aa: CASSLGFENVGYTF

v_gene: TRBV4-2
d_gene: TRBD1
abundance: NA
j_gene: TRBJ1-1
CDR3nt: TGTGCCAGCAGCCCGTCGACAGGGGACGGTCACACTGAAGCTTTCTTT
CDR3aa: CASSPSTGDGHTEAFF

v_gene: TRBV27
d_gene: TRBD2
abundance: many
j_gene: TRBJ2-7
CDR3nt: TGTGCCAGCAGTTCGTTAGCGGGAGGGCCTGGAGAGCAGTACTTC
CDR3aa: CASSSLAGGPGEQYF

v_gene: TRBV5-6
d_gene: TRBD2
abundance: NA
j_gene: TRBJ2-5
CDR3nt: TGTGCCAGCAGCATGACTAGCGGGGGACAAGAGACCCAGTACTTC
CDR3aa: CASSMTSGGQETQYF

v_gene: TRBV30
d_gene: NA
abundance: NA
j_gene: TRBJ2-5
CDR3nt: TGTGCCTGGAGTTCACCACTAGCAGAAGAGACCCAGTACTTC
CDR3aa: CAWSSPLAEETQYF

v_gene: TRBV25-1
d_gene: NA
abundance: few
j_gene: TRBJ2-1
CDR3nt: TGTGCCAGCAGTGAATATGCTAGTTACAATGAGCAGTTCTTC
CDR3aa: CASSEYASYNEQFF

v_gene: TRBV20-1
d_gene: TRBD1
abundance: NA
j_gene: TRBJ2-7
CDR3nt: TGCAGTGCGATAATATACCCCGGGACAGGAACCTACGAGCAGTACTTC
CDR3aa: CSAIIYPGTGTYEQYF

v_gene: TRBV20-1
d_gene: NA
abundance: NA
j_gene: TRBJ2-3
CDR3nt: TGCAGTGCTAGAGATGGGCGGGACCACACAGATACGCAGTATTTT
CDR3aa: CSARDGRDHTDTQYF

v_gene: TRBV28
d_gene: TRBD2
abundance: few
j_gene: TRBJ2-4
CDR3nt: TGTGCCAGCAGTTTACCCGGACTAGCGGGAGCCAAAAACATTCAGTACTTC
CDR3aa: CASSLPGLAGAKNIQYF

v_gene: TRBV15
d_gene: NA
abundance: few
j_gene: TRBJ1-6
CDR3nt: TGTGCCACCAGCAGAGGGACAAATTCACCCCTCCACTTT
CDR3aa: CATSRGTNSPLHF

v_gene: TRBV20-1
d_gene: TRBD2
abundance: NA
j_gene: TRBJ2-3
CDR3nt: TGCAGTGGGGGCGGGGAGGGAGACACTATCGGAGATACGCAGTATTTT
CDR3aa: CSGGGEGDTIGDTQYF

v_gene: TRBV7-6
d_gene: TRBD2
abundance: many
j_gene: TRBJ2-7
CDR3nt: TGTGCCAGCAGCTTAGCTAGCGGGACTACCTACGAGCAGTACTTC
CDR3aa: CASSLASGTTYEQYF

v_gene: TRBV20-1
d_gene: NA
abundance: few
j_gene: TRBJ2-5
CDR3nt: TGCAGTGCTAGAGTTATTTCGGGTAGGCAGGACGCTTTGCGAGAGACCCAGTACTTC
CDR3aa: CSARVISGRQDALRETQYF

v_gene: TRBV6-5
d_gene: TRBD2
abundance: NA
j_gene: TRBJ2-7
CDR3nt: TGTGCCAGCACTCTACTAGCGGGGTCCTACGAGCAGTACTTC
CDR3aa: CASTLLAGSYEQYF

v_gene: TRBV4-3
d_gene: NA
abundance: NA
j_gene: TRBJ2-3
CDR3nt: TGCGCCAGCAGCCAAGATCGAACTGCTTCAGATACGCAGTATTTT
CDR3aa: CASSQDRTASDTQYF

v_gene: TRBV27
d_gene: NA
abundance: NA
j_gene: TRBJ2-1
CDR3nt: TGTGCCAGTAGTATCCGGGATGAGCAGTTCTTC
CDR3aa: CASSIRDEQFF

v_gene: TRBV27
d_gene: TRBD1
abundance: NA
j_gene: TRBJ1-1
CDR3nt: TGTGCCAGCAGCTTACAGGGGCTGAACACTGAAGCTTTCTTT
CDR3aa: CASSLQGLNTEAFF

v_gene: TRBV18
d_gene: NA
abundance: NA
j_gene: TRBJ2-1
CDR3nt: TGTGCCAGCTCACCACCCTCGGGGCCTAGGAACAATGAGCAGTTCTTC
CDR3aa: CASSPPSGPRNNEQFF

v_gene: TRBV7-3
d_gene: NA
abundance: NA
j_gene: TRBJ1-2
CDR3nt: TGTGCCAGCAGCTTATCAGAGGGCCAGCAATATGGCTACACCTTC
CDR3aa: CASSLSEGQQYGYTF

v_gene: TRBV20-1
d_gene: NA
abundance: few
j_gene: TRBJ2-1
CDR3nt: NA
CDR3aa: CSTSAGDEQFF

v_gene: TRBV6-2/TRBV6-3
d_gene: TRBD1
abundance: NA
j_gene: TRBJ1-2
CDR3nt: TGTGCCAGCTCCTTGATCGGGACAGGGGAACATTATAACTATGGCTACACCTTC
CDR3aa: CASSLIGTGEHYNYGYTF